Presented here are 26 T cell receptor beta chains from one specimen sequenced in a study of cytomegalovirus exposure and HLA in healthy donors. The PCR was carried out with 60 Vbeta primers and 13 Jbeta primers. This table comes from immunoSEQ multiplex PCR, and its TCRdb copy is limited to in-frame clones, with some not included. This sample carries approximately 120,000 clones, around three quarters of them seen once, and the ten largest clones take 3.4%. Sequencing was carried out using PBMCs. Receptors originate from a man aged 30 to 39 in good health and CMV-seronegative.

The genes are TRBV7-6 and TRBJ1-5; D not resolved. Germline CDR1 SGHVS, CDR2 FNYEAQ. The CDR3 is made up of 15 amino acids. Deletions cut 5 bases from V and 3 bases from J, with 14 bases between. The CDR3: CASSMAGPPNQPQHF. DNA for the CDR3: TGTGCCAGCAGCATGGCAGGCCCTCCCAATCAGCCCCAGCATTTT.

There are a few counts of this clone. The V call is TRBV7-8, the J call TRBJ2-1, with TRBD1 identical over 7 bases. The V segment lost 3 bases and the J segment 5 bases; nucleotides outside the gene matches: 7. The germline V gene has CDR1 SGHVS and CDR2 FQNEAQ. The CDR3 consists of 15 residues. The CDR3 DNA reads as TGTGCCAGCAGCTTCACACAGGGGTCAAACAATGAGCAGTTCTTC. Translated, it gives CASSFTQGSNNEQFF.

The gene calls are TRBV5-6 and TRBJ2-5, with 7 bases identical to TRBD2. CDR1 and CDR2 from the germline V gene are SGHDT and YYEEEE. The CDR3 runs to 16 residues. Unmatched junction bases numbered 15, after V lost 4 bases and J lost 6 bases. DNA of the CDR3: TGTGCCAGCAGCCGCGACTATGGGGTAGCGGGTCAGACCCAGTACTTC. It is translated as CASSRDYGVAGQTQYF.

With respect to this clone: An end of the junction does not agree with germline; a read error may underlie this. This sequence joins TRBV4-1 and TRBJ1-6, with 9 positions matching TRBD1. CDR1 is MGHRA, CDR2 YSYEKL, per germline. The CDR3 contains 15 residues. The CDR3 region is CAGSPGQGDNSPLHF. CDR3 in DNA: TGCGCCGGCAGCCCGGGACAGGGTGATAATTCACCCCTCCACTTT.

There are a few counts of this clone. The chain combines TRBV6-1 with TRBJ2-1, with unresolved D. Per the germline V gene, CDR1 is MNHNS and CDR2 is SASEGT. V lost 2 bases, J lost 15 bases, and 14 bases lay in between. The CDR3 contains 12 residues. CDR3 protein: CASSELTAVRFF. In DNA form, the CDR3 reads TGTGCCAGCAGTGAATTAACCGCCGTCAGGTTCTTC.

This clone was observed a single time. The CDR3 nucleotides read TGTGCCAGCAAGCCGGGGGGGGAGAATCAGCCCCAGCATTTT. Protein product: CASKPGGENQPQHF. This chain joins TRBV21-1 and TRBJ1-5. TRBV21-1 is termed a pseudogene. This CDR3 region has 14 residues.

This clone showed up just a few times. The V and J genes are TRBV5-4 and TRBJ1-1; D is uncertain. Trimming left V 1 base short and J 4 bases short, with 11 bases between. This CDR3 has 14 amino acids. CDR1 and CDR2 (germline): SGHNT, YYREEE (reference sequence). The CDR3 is CASSLRPEGTEAFF. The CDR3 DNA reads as TGTGCCAGCAGCTTGAGGCCTGAGGGCACTGAAGCTTTCTTT.

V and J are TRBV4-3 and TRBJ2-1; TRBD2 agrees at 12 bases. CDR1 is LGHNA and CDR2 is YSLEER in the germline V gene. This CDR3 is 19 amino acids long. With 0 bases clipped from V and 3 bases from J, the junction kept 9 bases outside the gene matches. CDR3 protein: CASSQEVPSGGDVYNEQFF. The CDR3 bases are TGCGCCAGCAGCCAAGAAGTGCCTAGCGGGGGGGACGTCTACAATGAGCAGTTCTTC.

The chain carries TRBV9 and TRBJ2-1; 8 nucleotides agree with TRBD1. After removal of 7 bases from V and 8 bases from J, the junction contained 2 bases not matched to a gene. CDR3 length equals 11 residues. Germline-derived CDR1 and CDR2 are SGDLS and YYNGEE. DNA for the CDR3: TGTGCCAGCGACAGGGGCTATGAGCAGTTCTTC. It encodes CASDRGYEQFF.

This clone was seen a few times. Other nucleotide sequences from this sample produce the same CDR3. The CDR3 here is CASSLGLQETQYF. CDR3 nucleotide sequence: TGCGCCAGCAGCTTGGGACTGCAAGAGACCCAGTACTTC. This chain joins TRBV5-1 and TRBJ2-5; no reliable D call. The germline V gene encodes CDR1 SGHRS and CDR2 YFSETQ. With 0 bases removed from V and 2 bases from J, the gap between germline ends came to 5 bases. This CDR3 region has 13 residues. The full variable domain, rest sourced from reference TRBV5-1 and TRBJ2-5, is KAGVTQTPRYLIKTRGQQVTLSCSPISGHRSVSWYQQTPGQGLQFLFEYFSETQRNKGNFPGRFSGRQFSNSRSEMNVSTLELGDSALYLCASSLGLQETQYFGPGTRLLVL.

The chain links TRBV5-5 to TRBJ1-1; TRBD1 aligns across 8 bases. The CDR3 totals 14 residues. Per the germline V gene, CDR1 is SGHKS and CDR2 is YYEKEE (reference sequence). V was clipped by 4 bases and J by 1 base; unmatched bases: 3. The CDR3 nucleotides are TGTGCCAGCAGCCCCGGGACAGGGAACACTGAAGCTTTCTTT. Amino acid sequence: CASSPGTGNTEAFF.

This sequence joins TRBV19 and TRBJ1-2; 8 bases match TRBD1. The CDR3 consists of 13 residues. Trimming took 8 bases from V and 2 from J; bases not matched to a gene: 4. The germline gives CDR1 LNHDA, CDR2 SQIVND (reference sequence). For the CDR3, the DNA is TGTGCCAGTTCGACAGGGGACAACTATGGCTACACCTTC. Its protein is CASSTGDNYGYTF.

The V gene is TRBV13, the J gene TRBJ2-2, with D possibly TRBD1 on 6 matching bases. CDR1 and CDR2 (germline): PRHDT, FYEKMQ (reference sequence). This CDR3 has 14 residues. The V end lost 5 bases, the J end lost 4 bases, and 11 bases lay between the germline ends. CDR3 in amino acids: CASSITGFTGELFF. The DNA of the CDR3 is TGTGCCAGCAGCATTACAGGGTTCACCGGGGAGCTGTTTTTT. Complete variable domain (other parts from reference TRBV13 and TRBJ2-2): AAGVIQSPRHLIKEKRETATLKCYPIPRHDTVYWYQQGPGQDPQFLISFYEKMQSDKGSIPDRFSAQQFSDYHSELNMSSLELGDSALYFCASSITGFTGELFFGEGSRLTVL.

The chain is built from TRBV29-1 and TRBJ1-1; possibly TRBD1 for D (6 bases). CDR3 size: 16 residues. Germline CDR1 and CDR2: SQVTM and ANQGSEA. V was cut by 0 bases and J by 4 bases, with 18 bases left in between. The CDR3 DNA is TGCAGCGTTGAAGACAGGGGTGCGACCAGAGGCACTGAAGCTTTCTTT. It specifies CSVEDRGATRGTEAFF.

The CDR3 sequence is CAIRSGTGSYEQYF. As DNA, the CDR3 is TGTGCCATCAGGAGCGGGACAGGGTCCTACGAGCAGTACTTC. The chain joins TRBV10-3 to TRBJ2-7; 9 bases agree with TRBD1. The CDR3 is 14 residues long. CDR1 and CDR2 (germline): ENHRY, SYGVKD. The J segment lost 1 base and the V segment lost 6 bases, leaving 4 bases of the junction unmatched.

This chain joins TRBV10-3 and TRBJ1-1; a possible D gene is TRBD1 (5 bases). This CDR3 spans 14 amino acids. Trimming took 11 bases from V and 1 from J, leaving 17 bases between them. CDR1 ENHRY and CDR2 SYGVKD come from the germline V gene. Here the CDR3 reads CAFKEGRANTEAFF. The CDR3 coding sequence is TGTGCCTTTAAAGAAGGCAGGGCGAACACTGAAGCTTTCTTT.

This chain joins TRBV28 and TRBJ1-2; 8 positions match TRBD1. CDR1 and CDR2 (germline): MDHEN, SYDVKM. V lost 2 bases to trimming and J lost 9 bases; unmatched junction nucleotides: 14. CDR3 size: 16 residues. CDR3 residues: CASSLRQGAGALSYTF. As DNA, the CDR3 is TGTGCCAGCAGTTTAAGGCAGGGGGCAGGGGCTTTGAGCTACACCTTC.

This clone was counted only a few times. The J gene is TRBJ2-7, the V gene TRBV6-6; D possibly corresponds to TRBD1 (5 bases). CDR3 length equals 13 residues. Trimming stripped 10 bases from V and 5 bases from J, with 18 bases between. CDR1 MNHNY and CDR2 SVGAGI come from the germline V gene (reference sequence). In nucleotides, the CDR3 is TGTGCCACCCAGGAAGGGGTACAAAACGAGCAGTACTTC. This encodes CATQEGVQNEQYF.

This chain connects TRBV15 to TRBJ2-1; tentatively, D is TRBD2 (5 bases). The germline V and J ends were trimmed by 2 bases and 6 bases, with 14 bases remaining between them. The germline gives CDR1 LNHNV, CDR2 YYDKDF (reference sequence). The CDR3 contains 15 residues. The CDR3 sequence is CATSRPAGGANEQFF. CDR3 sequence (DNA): TGTGCCACCAGCAGACCAGCAGGAGGCGCCAATGAGCAGTTCTTC. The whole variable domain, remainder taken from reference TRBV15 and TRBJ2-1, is DAMVIQNPRYQVTQFGKPVTLSCSQTLNHNVMYWYQQKSSQAPKLLFHYYDKDFNNEADTPDNFQSRRPNTSFCFLDIRSPGLGDTAMYLCATSRPAGGANEQFFGPGTRLTVL.

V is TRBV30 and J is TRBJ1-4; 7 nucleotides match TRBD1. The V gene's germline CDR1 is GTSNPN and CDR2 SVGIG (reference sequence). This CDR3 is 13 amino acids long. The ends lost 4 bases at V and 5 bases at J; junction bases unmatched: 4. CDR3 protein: CAWNRGLNEKLFF. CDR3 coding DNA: TGTGCCTGGAATAGGGGGCTAAATGAAAAACTGTTTTTT.

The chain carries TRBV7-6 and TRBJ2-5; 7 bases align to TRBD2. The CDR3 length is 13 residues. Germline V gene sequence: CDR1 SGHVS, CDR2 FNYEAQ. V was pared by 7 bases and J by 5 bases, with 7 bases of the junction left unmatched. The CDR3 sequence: CASTFREGETQYF. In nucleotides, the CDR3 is TGTGCCAGCACTTTTAGGGAGGGGGAGACCCAGTACTTC.

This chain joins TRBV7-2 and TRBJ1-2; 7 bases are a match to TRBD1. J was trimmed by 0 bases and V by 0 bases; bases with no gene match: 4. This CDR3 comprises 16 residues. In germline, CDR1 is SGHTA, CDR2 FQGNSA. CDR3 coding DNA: TGTGCCAGCAGCTTAGCACTGACAGGGTCTAACTATGGCTACACCTTC. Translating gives CASSLALTGSNYGYTF.

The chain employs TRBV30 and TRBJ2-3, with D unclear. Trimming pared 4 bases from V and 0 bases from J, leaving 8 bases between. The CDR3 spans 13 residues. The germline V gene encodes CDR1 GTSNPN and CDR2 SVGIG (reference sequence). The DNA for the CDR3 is TGTGCCTGGACCACCGGGAGCACAGATACGCAGTATTTT. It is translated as CAWTTGSTDTQYF.

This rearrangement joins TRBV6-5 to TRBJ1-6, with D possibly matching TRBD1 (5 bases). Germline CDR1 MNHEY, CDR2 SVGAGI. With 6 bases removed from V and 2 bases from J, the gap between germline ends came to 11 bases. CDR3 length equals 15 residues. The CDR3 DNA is TGTGCCAGCAGCGTACAGGACGCCTATAATTCACCCCTCCACTTT. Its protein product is CASSVQDAYNSPLHF.

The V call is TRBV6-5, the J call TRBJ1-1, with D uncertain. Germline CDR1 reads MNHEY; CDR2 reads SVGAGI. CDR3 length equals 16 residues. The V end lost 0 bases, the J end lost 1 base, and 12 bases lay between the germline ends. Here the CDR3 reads CASSYSIRFRNTEAFF. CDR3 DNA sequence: TGTGCCAGCAGTTACTCAATCCGGTTCCGGAACACTGAAGCTTTCTTT.

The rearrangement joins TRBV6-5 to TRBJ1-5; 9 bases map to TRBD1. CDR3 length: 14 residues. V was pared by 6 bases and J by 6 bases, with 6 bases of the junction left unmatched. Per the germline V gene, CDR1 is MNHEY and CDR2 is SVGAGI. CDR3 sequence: CASRRGQGGQPQHF. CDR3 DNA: TGTGCCAGCAGACGGGGACAGGGCGGTCAGCCCCAGCATTTT.